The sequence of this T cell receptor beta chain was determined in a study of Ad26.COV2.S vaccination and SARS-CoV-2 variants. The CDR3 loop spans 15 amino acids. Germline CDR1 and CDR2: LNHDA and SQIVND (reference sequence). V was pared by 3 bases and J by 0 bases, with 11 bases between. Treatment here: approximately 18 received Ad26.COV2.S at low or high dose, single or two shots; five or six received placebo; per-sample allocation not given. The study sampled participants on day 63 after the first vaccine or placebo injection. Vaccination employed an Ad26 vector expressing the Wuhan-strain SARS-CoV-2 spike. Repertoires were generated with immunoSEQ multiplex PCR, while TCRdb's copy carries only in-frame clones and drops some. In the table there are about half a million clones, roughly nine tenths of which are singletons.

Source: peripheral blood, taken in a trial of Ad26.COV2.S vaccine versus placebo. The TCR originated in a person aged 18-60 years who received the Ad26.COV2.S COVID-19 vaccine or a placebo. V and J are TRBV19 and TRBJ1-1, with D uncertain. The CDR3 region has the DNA TGTGCCAGTAGTATGCGAAGCAGTATGAACACTGAAGCTTTCTTT. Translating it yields CASSMRSSMNTEAFF. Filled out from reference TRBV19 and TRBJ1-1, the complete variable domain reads DGGITQSPKYLFRKEGQNVTLSCEQNLNHDAMYWYRQDPGQGLRLIYYSQIVNDFQKGDIAEGYSVSREKKESFPLTVTSAQKNPTAFYLCASSMRSSMNTEAFFGQGTRLTVV.